This T cell receptor (beta chain) was profiled in a study of sequential checkpoint blockade in melanoma. Study-wide context: TCRbeta immunosequencing was performed on DNA from 75 to 95 pretreatment melanoma tumor samples. Study results and caveats: Rising tumor T-cell fraction and clonality meant about 30 times likelier benefit.

Treatment described: randomized to nivolumab then ipilimumab (arm A) or the reverse (arm B). Comments on this clone: What it recognizes is unknown.

Profiled with immunoSEQ multiplex PCR; TCRdb holds only in-frame clones, not every one. Among around 1,400 clones listed, more than 20% were seen once. V lost 1 base and J 7 bases, leaving 13 bases between the germline ends. Germline lookup yields CDR1 LNHDA and CDR2 SQIVND (reference sequence). This CDR3 has 15 residues. The specimen comprised tumor tissue (inferred from file names), sampled from a patient given nivolumab and ipilimumab in sequence. This TCR came from a human donor with melanoma. This chain links TRBV19 with TRBJ1-4, with D uncertain. Here the CDR3 DNA reads TGTGCCAGTAGTATAGGCGGGCAGCCTACTGAAAAACTGTTTTTT. As protein: CASSIGGQPTEKLFF.